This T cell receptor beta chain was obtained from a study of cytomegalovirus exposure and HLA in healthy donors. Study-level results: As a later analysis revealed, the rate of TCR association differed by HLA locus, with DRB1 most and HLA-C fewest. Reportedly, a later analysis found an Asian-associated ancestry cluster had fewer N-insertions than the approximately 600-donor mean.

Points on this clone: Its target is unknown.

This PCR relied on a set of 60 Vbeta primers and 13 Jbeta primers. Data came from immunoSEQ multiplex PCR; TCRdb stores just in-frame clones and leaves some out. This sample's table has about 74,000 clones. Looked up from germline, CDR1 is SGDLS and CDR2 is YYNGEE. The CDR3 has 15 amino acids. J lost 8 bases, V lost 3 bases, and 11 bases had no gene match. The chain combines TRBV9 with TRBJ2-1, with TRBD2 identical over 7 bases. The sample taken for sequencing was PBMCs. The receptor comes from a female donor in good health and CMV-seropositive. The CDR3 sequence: CASSARLASSYEQFF. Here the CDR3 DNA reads TGTGCCAGCAGCGCTCGACTAGCCAGTTCCTATGAGCAGTTCTTC.